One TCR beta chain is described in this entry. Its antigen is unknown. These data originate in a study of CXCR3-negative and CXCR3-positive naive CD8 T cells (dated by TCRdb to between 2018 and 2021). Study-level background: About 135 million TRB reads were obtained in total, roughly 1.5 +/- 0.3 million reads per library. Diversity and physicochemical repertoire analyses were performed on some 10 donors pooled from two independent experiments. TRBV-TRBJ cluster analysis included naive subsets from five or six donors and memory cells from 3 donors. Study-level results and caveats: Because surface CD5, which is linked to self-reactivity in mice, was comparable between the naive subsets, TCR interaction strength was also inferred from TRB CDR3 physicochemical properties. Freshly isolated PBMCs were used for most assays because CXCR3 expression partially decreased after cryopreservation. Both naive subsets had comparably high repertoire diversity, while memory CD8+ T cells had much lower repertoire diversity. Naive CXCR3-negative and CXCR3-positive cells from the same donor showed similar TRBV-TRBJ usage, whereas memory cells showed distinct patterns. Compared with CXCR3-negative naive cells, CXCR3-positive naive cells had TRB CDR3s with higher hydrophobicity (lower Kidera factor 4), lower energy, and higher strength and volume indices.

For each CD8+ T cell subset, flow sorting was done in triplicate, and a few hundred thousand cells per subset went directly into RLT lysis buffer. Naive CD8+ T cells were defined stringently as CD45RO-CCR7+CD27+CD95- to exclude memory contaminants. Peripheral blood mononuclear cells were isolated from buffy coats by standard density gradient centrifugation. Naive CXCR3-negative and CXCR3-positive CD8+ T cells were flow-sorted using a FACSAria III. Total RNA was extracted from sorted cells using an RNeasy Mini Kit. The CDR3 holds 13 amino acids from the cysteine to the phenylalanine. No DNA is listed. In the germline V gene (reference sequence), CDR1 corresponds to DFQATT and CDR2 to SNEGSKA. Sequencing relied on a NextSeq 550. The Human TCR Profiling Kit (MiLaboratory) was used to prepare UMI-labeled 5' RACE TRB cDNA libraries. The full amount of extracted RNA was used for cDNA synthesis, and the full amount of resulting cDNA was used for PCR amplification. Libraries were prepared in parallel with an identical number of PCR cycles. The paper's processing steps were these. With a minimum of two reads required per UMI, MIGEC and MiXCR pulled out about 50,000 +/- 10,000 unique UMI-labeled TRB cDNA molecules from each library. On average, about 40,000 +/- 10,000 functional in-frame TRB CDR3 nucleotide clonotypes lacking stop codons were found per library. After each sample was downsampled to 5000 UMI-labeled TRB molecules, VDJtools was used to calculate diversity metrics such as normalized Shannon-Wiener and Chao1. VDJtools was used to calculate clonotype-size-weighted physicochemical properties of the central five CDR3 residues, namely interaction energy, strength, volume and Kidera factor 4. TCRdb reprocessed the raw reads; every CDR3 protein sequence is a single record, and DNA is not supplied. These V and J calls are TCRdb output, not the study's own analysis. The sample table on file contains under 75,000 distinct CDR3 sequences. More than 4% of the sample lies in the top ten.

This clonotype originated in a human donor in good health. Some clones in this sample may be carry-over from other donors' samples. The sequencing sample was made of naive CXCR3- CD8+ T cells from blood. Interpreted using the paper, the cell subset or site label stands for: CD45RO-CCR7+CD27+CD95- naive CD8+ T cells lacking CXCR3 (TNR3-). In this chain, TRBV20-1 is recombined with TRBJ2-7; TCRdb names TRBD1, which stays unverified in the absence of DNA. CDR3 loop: CSARGGHDYEQYF.